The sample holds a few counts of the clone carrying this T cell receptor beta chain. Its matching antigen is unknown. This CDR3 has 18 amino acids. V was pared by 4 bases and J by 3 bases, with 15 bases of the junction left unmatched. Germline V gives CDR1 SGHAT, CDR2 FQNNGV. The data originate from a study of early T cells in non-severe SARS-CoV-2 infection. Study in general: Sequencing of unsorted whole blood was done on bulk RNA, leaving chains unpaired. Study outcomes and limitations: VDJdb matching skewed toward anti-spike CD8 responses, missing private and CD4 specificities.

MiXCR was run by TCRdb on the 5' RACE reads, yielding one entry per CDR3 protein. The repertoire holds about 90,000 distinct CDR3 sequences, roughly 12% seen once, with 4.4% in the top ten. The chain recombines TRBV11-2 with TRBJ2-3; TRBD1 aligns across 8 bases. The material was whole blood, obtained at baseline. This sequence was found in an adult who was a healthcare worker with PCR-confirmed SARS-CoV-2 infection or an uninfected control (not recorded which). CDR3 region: CASSSSPKRTGLTDTQYF. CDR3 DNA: TGTGCCAGCAGCTCCAGCCCGAAGCGGACAGGGTTAACAGATACGCAGTATTTT.